Following are 30 T cell receptor beta chains from one sample sequenced in a study of CD8 T cells in Susac syndrome. Reverse transcription of about 0.45 to 1 ug RNA was carried out with random hexamers. TCRdb used MiXCR to reprocess the immunoSEQ multiplex PCR reads, holding one entry per CDR3 protein. Among about 200,000 distinct CDR3 sequences listed, roughly 94% were seen once. The sequenced sample was CD4+ T cells from PBMCs. These receptors all stem from a human donor in good health.

V is TRBV12-3 or TRBV12-4 and J is TRBJ2-5; 8 nucleotides match TRBD2. This CDR3 is 13 amino acids long. V dropped 11 bases and J dropped 3; count of bases not matched to a gene: 8. CDR3 in amino acids: CACRAGGEETQYF. The DNA of the CDR3 is TGTGCCTGCCGGGCGGGAGGAGAAGAGACCCAGTACTTC.

The V call is TRBV10-3, the J call TRBJ1-1; no firm D call. The CDR3 sequence is 14 residues long. The germline V gene has CDR1 ENHRY and CDR2 SYGVKD. V lost 6 bases and J 2 bases, leaving 13 bases between the germline ends. The CDR3 nucleotides are TGTGCCATCAGGGACCGCTCTGATAACACTGAAGCTTTCTTT. The encoded protein is CAIRDRSDNTEAFF.

The chain uses TRBV29-1 and TRBJ2-2, with TRBD2 as a possible D gene (6 bases). CDR1 is SQVTM and CDR2 is ANQGSEA in the germline V gene. V was cut by 7 bases and J by 10 bases, with 13 bases left in between. The CDR3 has 11 amino acids. CDR3 amino acids: CSAGPGVELFF. DNA of the CDR3: TGCAGCGCTGGGCCGGGGGTGGAGCTGTTTTTT.

The chain uses TRBV29-1 and TRBJ2-7; D is ambiguous. The CDR3 contains 12 residues. Per the germline V gene, CDR1 is SQVTM and CDR2 is ANQGSEA. V was cut by 7 bases and J by 6 bases, with 16 bases left in between. CDR3 DNA sequence: TGCAGCGCTAAGGGTGGGGTACGCGAGCAGTACTTC. Translated: CSAKGGVREQYF.

This chain links TRBV29-1 with TRBJ2-7; D gene uncertain. V was trimmed by 4 bases and J by 2 bases, leaving 9 bases between them. The CDR3 length is 12 residues. CDR1 SQVTM and CDR2 ANQGSEA come from the germline V gene. The CDR3 coding sequence is TGCAGCGTTGGACCTTCTGCCTACGAGCAGTACTTC. Its translation: CSVGPSAYEQYF.

The chain carries TRBV5-6 and TRBJ2-3, with 9 nucleotides matching TRBD2. The CDR3 is made up of 15 amino acids. Germline lookup yields CDR1 SGHDT and CDR2 YYEEEE. J gave up 5 bases and V 0 bases, and 4 bases lay outside the gene matches. The CDR3 nucleotides are TGTGCCAGCAGCTTGGATCTAGCGGGGTTAGATACGCAGTATTTT. It is translated as CASSLDLAGLDTQYF.

The genes are TRBV13 and TRBJ2-1; 9 bases fit TRBD1. Germline V CDR1 and CDR2: PRHDT, FYEKMQ (reference sequence). The J segment lost 2 bases and the V segment lost 3 bases, leaving 5 bases of the junction unmatched. This CDR3 has 16 amino acids. The CDR3 sequence: CASSLRYRGPYNEQFF. The CDR3 nucleotides are TGTGCCAGCAGCTTGAGATACAGGGGGCCCTACAATGAGCAGTTCTTC.

This clonotype has just one count. V usage is TRBV12-3 or TRBV12-4 and J usage is TRBJ2-1; the D gene could be TRBD1 or TRBD2 (5 bases each). This CDR3 region has 13 residues. Trimming stripped 2 bases from V and 10 bases from J, with 12 bases between. The CDR3 DNA is TGTGCCAGCAGTTTAACCCGGGACGCCGAGCAGTTCTTC. Its protein product is CASSLTRDAEQFF.

This chain links TRBV20-1 with TRBJ2-5; D perhaps matches TRBD2 (5 bases). V was cut by 5 bases and J by 4 bases, with 20 bases left in between. This CDR3 has 15 residues. Germline CDR1 and CDR2: DFQATT and SNEGSKA (reference sequence). CDR3 sequence reads: CSAHQLVVVTETQYF. The CDR3 bases are TGCAGTGCTCATCAACTAGTCGTGGTAACAGAGACCCAGTACTTC.

This rearrangement joins TRBV20-1 to TRBJ1-2; weak D call: TRBD1 (5 bases). Germline CDR1 is DFQATT and CDR2 is SNEGSKA (reference sequence). The CDR3 runs 14 residues. Trimming stripped 2 bases from V and 6 bases from J, with 16 bases between. The CDR3 is CSARIRGDWNGYTF. CDR3 DNA sequence: TGCAGTGCTAGAATACGGGGGGATTGGAATGGCTACACCTTC.

The V gene is TRBV7-2, the J gene TRBJ1-5; D gene uncertain. This CDR3 has 12 residues. The germline V gene has CDR1 SGHTA and CDR2 FQGNSA. V was shortened by 2 bases and J by 3 bases, with 2 bases between the two germline ends. CDR3 amino acids: CASSLYNQPQHF. CDR3 nucleotides: TGTGCCAGCAGCTTATACAATCAGCCCCAGCATTTT.

The chain uses TRBV20-1 and TRBJ2-7; 8 nucleotides agree with TRBD2. Per germline, CDR1 DFQATT and CDR2 SNEGSKA (reference sequence). With V trimmed by 6 bases and J by 2 bases, 9 bases remained unmatched. The CDR3 sequence is 14 residues long. The CDR3: CSARTSGTTYEQYV. The CDR3 region has the DNA TGCAGTGCGAGAACTAGCGGAACAACCTACGAGCAGTACGTC.

This chain uses TRBV29-1 with TRBJ1-1; D is possibly TRBD1 (6 bases). Trimming removed 6 bases from V and 5 bases from J, with 13 bases in between. This CDR3 is built from 12 residues. Germline CDR1 and CDR2: SQVTM and ANQGSEA. Here the CDR3 DNA reads TGCAGCGTCTTGCCAGGGGAGACTGAAGCTTTCTTT. Translation: CSVLPGETEAFF.

CDR3 DNA: TGCAGCGTAACCGGGACAGGGGCCATTCAGTACTTC. It translates to CSVTGTGAIQYF. The chain links TRBV29-1 to TRBJ2-4, with TRBD1 identical over 10 bases. The CDR3 runs to 12 residues. The trim removed 6 bases at V and 9 bases at J, leaving 5 bases unmatched. Germline-derived CDR1 and CDR2 are SQVTM and ANQGSEA.

The chain combines TRBV12-3 or TRBV12-4 with TRBJ2-1; D is ambiguous. V lost 0 bases and J 3 bases, leaving 18 bases between the germline ends. The length of the CDR3 is 18 residues. The CDR3 protein is CASSLAHGQEYYYNEQFF. CDR3 DNA: TGTGCCAGCAGTTTAGCGCATGGGCAGGAGTACTACTACAATGAGCAGTTCTTC.

This rearrangement joins TRBV6-6 to TRBJ1-5; D uncertain. V was cut by 5 bases and J by 3 bases, with 11 bases left in between. Germline V CDR1 and CDR2: MNHNY, SVGAGI (reference sequence). The CDR3 length is 14 residues. The CDR3 is CASSLSAFNQPQHF. DNA of the CDR3: TGTGCCAGCAGTCTTTCAGCATTCAATCAGCCCCAGCATTTT.

The V and J genes are TRBV4-1 and TRBJ2-1; D may be TRBD1 or TRBD2 (5 bases each). The CDR3 spans 16 residues. Germline V gene data show CDR1 as MGHRA and CDR2 as YSYEKL. V lost 4 bases and J lost 0, with 13 bases in between. The CDR3 nucleotides read TGCGCCAGCAGCCCCCGGGACCAGAGCTCCTACAATGAGCAGTTCTTC. Its protein is CASSPRDQSSYNEQFF.

J is TRBJ1-1 and V is TRBV30; 7 bases align to TRBD1. Trimming cost V 7 bases and J 2 bases; bases outside gene matches: 4. Germline loops: CDR1 GTSNPN, CDR2 SVGIG (reference sequence). The CDR3 consists of 12 residues. For the CDR3, the DNA is TGTGCCTCGACAGGGCGTAACACTGAAGCTTTCTTT. It yields the protein CASTGRNTEAFF.

The chain couples TRBV20-1 to TRBJ2-2, with a tentative D call TRBD1 (6 bases). Germline values: CDR1 DFQATT, CDR2 SNEGSKA (reference sequence). With 3 bases removed from V and 0 bases from J, the gap between germline ends came to 14 bases. This CDR3 comprises 16 residues. CDR3 coding DNA: TGCAGTGCTAGTAAGGGGGACCTTACGAACACCGGGGAGCTGTTTTTT. It codes for CSASKGDLTNTGELFF.

The chain uses TRBV20-1 and TRBJ2-3; TRBD2 agrees at 14 bases. Germline CDR1 is DFQATT and CDR2 is SNEGSKA (reference sequence). This CDR3 has 16 residues. Trimming cost V 1 base and J 5 bases; bases outside gene matches: 5. The CDR3 sequence is CSARGGLAGVGDTQYF. The CDR3 DNA sequence: TGCAGTGCTAGAGGGGGACTAGCGGGAGTGGGAGATACGCAGTATTTT.

V gene TRBV29-1 combines with J gene TRBJ1-2, with D possibly matching TRBD1 (5 bases). Trimming took 5 bases from V and 8 from J, leaving 12 bases between them. The CDR3 contains 11 residues. CDR1 and CDR2 (germline): SQVTM, ANQGSEA. The DNA of the CDR3 is TGCAGCGTTCTTGGGGCCGGGGGCTACACCTTC. Encoded protein: CSVLGAGGYTF.

The chain couples TRBV6-5 to TRBJ1-1; D might be TRBD1 (5 bases). Trimming took 2 bases from V and 4 from J, leaving 11 bases between them. Per the germline V gene, CDR1 is MNHEY and CDR2 is SVGAGI. This CDR3 is built from 14 residues. Here the CDR3 reads CASSYRLDSTEAFF. In nucleotides, the CDR3 is TGTGCCAGCAGTTACCGATTAGACAGCACTGAAGCTTTCTTT.

The rearrangement uses TRBV7-9 and TRBJ2-5, with D possibly being TRBD1 (6 bases). CDR1 is SEHNR, CDR2 FQNEAQ, per germline (reference sequence). V was shortened by 3 bases and J by 4 bases, with 12 bases between the two germline ends. The CDR3 has 14 amino acids. The CDR3 nucleotides are TGTGCCAGCAGCTTGGAGACAGGACCAGAGACCCAGTACTTC. It is translated as CASSLETGPETQYF.

The chain couples TRBV2 to TRBJ1-5; no reliable D call. CDR1 is SNHLY, CDR2 FYNNEI, per germline. V lost 4 bases, J lost 5 bases, and 9 bases lay in between. This CDR3 comprises 13 residues. CDR3 DNA: TGTGCCAGCAGTGCCTCTGAAGATCAGCCCCAGCATTTT. It yields the protein CASSASEDQPQHF.

This chain links TRBV5-6 with TRBJ1-6; D not resolved. The germline gives CDR1 SGHDT, CDR2 YYEEEE. Between the trimmed V and J ends, which lost 0 bases and 9 bases, there was a span of 13 bases. The CDR3 consists of 15 residues. DNA of the CDR3: TGTGCCAGCAGCTTGGCCCAAGGATTTGCTTCACCCCTCCACTTT. It is translated as CASSLAQGFASPLHF.

This clonotype occurred once. The V and J genes are TRBV3-1 and TRBJ2-1, with D possibly being TRBD2 (6 bases). V was shortened by 1 base and J by 6 bases, with 10 bases between the two germline ends. CDR1 is LGHDT, CDR2 YNNKEL, per germline (reference sequence). The CDR3 contains 14 residues. The CDR3 DNA follows: TGTGCCAGCAGCCAAGCGGGAGACTTCAATGAGCAGTTCTTC. It translates to CASSQAGDFNEQFF.

The rearrangement joins TRBV27 to TRBJ2-3, with 8 nucleotides matching TRBD1. Germline CDR1 is MNHEY and CDR2 is SMNVEV (reference sequence). The CDR3 runs 15 residues. J was trimmed by 1 base and V by 8 bases; bases with no gene match: 8. The CDR3 spells CASRNPGQGTDTQYF. CDR3 DNA: TGTGCCAGCCGCAATCCGGGACAGGGCACAGATACGCAGTATTTT.

The gene calls are TRBV29-1 and TRBJ1-1; no clear D gene. Trimming left V 5 bases short and J 1 base short, with 5 bases between. The CDR3 sequence is 11 residues long. Germline V gene data show CDR1 as SQVTM and CDR2 as ANQGSEA. CDR3 bases: TGCAGCGTTACTACGAACACTGAAGCTTTCTTT. This codes for CSVTTNTEAFF.

V is TRBV4-3 and J is TRBJ2-5, with D uncertain. V was shortened by 0 bases and J by 1 base, with 6 bases between the two germline ends. Germline-derived CDR1 and CDR2 are LGHNA and YSLEER. The CDR3 runs 14 residues. CDR3 region: CASSQEASQETQYF. CDR3 nucleotide sequence: TGCGCCAGCAGCCAAGAGGCTTCCCAAGAGACCCAGTACTTC.

The chain has TRBV4-2 and TRBJ2-5; perhaps D is TRBD1 or TRBD2 (5 bases each). CDR1 and CDR2 (germline): LGHNA, YNFKEQ. CDR3 length: 14 residues. Trimming left V 1 base short and J 5 bases short, with 11 bases between. The CDR3 region has the DNA TGTGCCAGCAGCCAAGTCGAGGGGCGGGAGACCCAGTACTTC. Translation: CASSQVEGRETQYF.